This TCR beta chain was identified in a study of T cells in tuberculosis. Only in-frame clones appear in the TCRdb table, and some are missing; sequencing was by immunoSEQ multiplex PCR. The sample has 38,000 or so clones; approximately 95% are singletons. V trimming: 3 bases; J trimming: 4 bases; junction bases outside the gene matches: 2. This CDR3 region has 14 residues. Germline V lookup: CDR1 MNHEY, CDR2 SMNVEV (reference sequence). Material for sequencing was PBMCs. The genes are TRBV27 and TRBJ1-4, with 7 nucleotides matching TRBD1. This receptor was identified in a donor under 30 with latent tuberculosis or without tuberculosis infection. CDR3 DNA sequence: TGTGCCAGCAGTTTCAGGGGGTATAATGAAAAACTGTTTTTT. It yields the protein CASSFRGYNEKLFF.